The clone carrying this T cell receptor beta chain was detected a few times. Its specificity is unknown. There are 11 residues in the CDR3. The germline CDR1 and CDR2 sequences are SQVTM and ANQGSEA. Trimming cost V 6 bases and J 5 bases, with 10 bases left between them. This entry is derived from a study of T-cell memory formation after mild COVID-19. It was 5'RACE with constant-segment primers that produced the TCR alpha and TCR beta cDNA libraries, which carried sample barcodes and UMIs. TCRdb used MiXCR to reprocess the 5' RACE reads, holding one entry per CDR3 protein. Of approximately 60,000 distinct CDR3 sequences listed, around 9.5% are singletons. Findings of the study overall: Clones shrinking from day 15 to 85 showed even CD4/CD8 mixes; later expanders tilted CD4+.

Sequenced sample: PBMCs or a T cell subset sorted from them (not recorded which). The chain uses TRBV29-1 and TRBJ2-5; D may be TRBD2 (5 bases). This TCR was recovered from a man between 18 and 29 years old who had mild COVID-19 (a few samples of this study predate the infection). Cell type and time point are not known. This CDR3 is CSVSRGETQYF. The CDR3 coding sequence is TGCAGCGTGTCCCGAGGGGAGACCCAGTACTTC.